Presented here are 20 T cell receptor beta chains from one specimen sequenced in a study of T cells after yellow fever vaccination. TCRdb recomputed calls from the 5' RACE reads with MiXCR, one row per CDR3 protein. The table records approximately 260,000 distinct CDR3 sequences, 10% to 15% of them present only once. The sequences come from CD4+ T cells sorted from PBMCs, collected 45 days after the yellow fever booster vaccination. These receptors all stem from a man under 40 who received the YFV17D yellow fever vaccine.

This chain uses TRBV5-1 with TRBJ2-2; maybe TRBD1 (6 bases). The CDR3 extends over 14 amino acids. Trimming left V 2 bases short and J 4 bases short, with 9 bases between. Germline V gene sequence: CDR1 SGHRS, CDR2 YFSETQ. CDR3 residues: CASSFRDITGELFF. DNA for the CDR3: TGCGCCAGCAGCTTCCGGGACATCACCGGGGAGCTGTTTTTT.

As concerns this clonotype: A much larger clone differs from this one at a single base, so this may be a read error. The CDR3 DNA follows: TGTGCCAGCAGCCAAGATCCATACACTGAAGCTTTCTTT. It codes for CASSQDPYTEAFF. J is TRBJ1-1 and V is TRBV4-2; no reliable D call. This CDR3 has 13 amino acids. The V end was cut by 0 bases, the J end by 3 bases, with 5 bases between. Germline assignment: CDR1 LGHNA and CDR2 YNFKEQ.

This clonotype was seen a handful of times. This chain links TRBV20-1 with TRBJ2-5, with TRBD2 identical over 7 bases. The length of the CDR3 is 14 residues. The trim removed 6 bases at V and 2 bases at J, leaving 9 bases unmatched. Germline CDR1 is DFQATT and CDR2 is SNEGSKA (reference sequence). CDR3 DNA sequence: TGCAGTGCCCAGAGACCCGGGAGGCAAGAGACCCAGTACTTC. Its translation: CSAQRPGRQETQYF.

This rearrangement joins TRBV11-2 to TRBJ1-5; no clear D. This CDR3 has 18 residues. Germline assignment: CDR1 SGHAT and CDR2 FQNNGV. Deletions cut 1 base from V and 0 bases from J, with 16 bases between. Here the CDR3 reads CASSLVGTWRVSNQPQHF. The CDR3 DNA reads TGTGCCAGCAGCTTAGTGGGTACTTGGAGGGTTAGCAATCAGCCCCAGCATTTT. Supplemented by reference TRBV11-2 and TRBJ1-5, the full variable domain reads EAGVAQSPRYKIIEKRQSVAFWCNPISGHATLYWYQQILGQGPKLLIQFQNNGVVDDSQLPKDRFSAERLKGVDSTLKIQPAKLEDSAVYLCASSLVGTWRVSNQPQHFGDGTRLSIL.

This clonotype was observed a handful of times. The chain combines TRBV24-1 with TRBJ2-1; 7 bases match TRBD2. Germline V gene lookup returns CDR1 KGHDR and CDR2 SFDVKD. This CDR3 spans 15 amino acids. The ends lost 2 bases at V and 5 bases at J; junction bases unmatched: 5. This chain's CDR3 is CATSDSAGVDNEQFF. The CDR3 DNA reads as TGTGCCACCAGTGATTCGGCGGGAGTTGACAATGAGCAGTTCTTC.

The chain couples TRBV5-1 to TRBJ1-2; 9 bases map to TRBD1. Germline loops: CDR1 SGHRS, CDR2 YFSETQ. Losses at the gene ends were 0 bases for V and 6 bases for J; bases not matched to a gene: 6. CDR3 length equals 15 residues. Here the CDR3 DNA reads TGCGCCAGCAGCTTGGGACGAAGGACAGGGGATGGCTACACCTTC. It specifies CASSLGRRTGDGYTF.

This chain links TRBV2 with TRBJ2-7; no reliable D call. V was cut by 6 bases and J by 4 bases, with 7 bases left in between. This CDR3 is 11 amino acids long. Germline V gives CDR1 SNHLY, CDR2 FYNNEI. In nucleotides, the CDR3 is TGTGCCAGCAGGAGGCTTTACGAGCAGTACTTC. The encoded protein is CASRRLYEQYF. The variable domain in full, with the rest retrieved from reference TRBV2 and TRBJ2-7, is EPEVTQTPSHQVTQMGQEVILRCVPISNHLYFYWYRQILGQKVEFLVSFYNNEISEKSEIFDDQFSVERPDGSNFTLKIRSTKLEDSAMYFCASRRLYEQYFGPGTRLTVT.

Ten or more counts support this clonotype. This chain links TRBV6-1 with TRBJ2-7, with 7 bases identical to TRBD1. V trimming: 6 bases; J trimming: 5 bases; junction bases outside the gene matches: 10. Per germline, CDR1 MNHNS and CDR2 SASEGT. The CDR3 consists of 14 residues. The CDR3 region is CASRVQTGSNEQYF. CDR3 in DNA: TGTGCCAGCAGGGTCCAGACAGGGTCAAACGAGCAGTACTTC.

This chain links TRBV29-1 with TRBJ2-3, with D perhaps TRBD1 (6 bases). CDR1 and CDR2 (germline): SQVTM, ANQGSEA. V lost 4 bases, J lost 4 bases, and 15 bases lay in between. The CDR3 sequence is 14 residues long. Here the CDR3 reads CSVVVGQGSDTQYF. In nucleotides, the CDR3 is TGCAGCGTTGTAGTAGGTCAGGGGTCAGATACGCAGTATTTT.

This clonotype was seen more than once but under ten times. J is TRBJ2-3 and V is TRBV29-1; D gene unclear. The V gene lost 5 bases and the J gene lost 5 bases, with 8 bases spanning the gap. The CDR3 consists of 11 residues. Germline CDR1 SQVTM, CDR2 ANQGSEA. The CDR3 DNA reads TGCAGCGTTCGTCAACAAGATACGCAGTATTTT. Its translation is CSVRQQDTQYF.

This chain links TRBV24-1 with TRBJ2-5; TRBD2 matches at 8 bases. The V and J ends lost 2 bases and 4 bases, in that order; junction bases with no gene match: 8. CDR1 is KGHDR and CDR2 is SFDVKD in the germline V gene. This CDR3 has 16 amino acids. Written as DNA, the CDR3 is TGTGCCACCAGTGATTCTTCGTACCTAGCGGGAGAGACCCAGTACTTC. This sequence encodes CATSDSSYLAGETQYF.

This clonotype was counted a few times. This chain uses TRBV7-2 with TRBJ2-7, with D tentatively TRBD2 (6 bases). Germline assignment: CDR1 SGHTA and CDR2 FQGNSA. This CDR3 has 15 amino acids. Deletions cut 5 bases from V and 0 bases from J, with 14 bases between. The chain's CDR3 is CASSLTSLSSYEQYF. As DNA, the CDR3 is TGTGCCAGCAGCCTCACTAGCCTGAGCTCCTACGAGCAGTACTTC.

This clonotype was counted a few times. The J gene is TRBJ1-1, the V gene TRBV5-5, with a possible D match to TRBD1 (6 bases). This CDR3 has 15 residues. Germline V lookup: CDR1 SGHKS, CDR2 YYEKEE (reference sequence). V was clipped by 4 bases and J by 1 base, with 14 bases between them. The CDR3 region is CASSGAGTRNTEAFF. The CDR3 DNA is TGTGCCAGCAGCGGGGCCGGGACACGGAACACTGAAGCTTTCTTT. The full variable domain, rest sourced from reference TRBV5-5 and TRBJ1-1, is DAGVTQSPTHLIKTRGQQVTLRCSPISGHKSVSWYQQVLGQGPQFIFQYYEKEERGRGNFPDRFSARQFPNYSSELNVNALLLGDSALYLCASSGAGTRNTEAFFGQGTRLTVV.

Only a few counts were recorded for this clonotype. V and J are TRBV7-2 and TRBJ2-5; 10 nucleotides agree with TRBD1. Germline trimming cut 4 bases from V and 2 bases from J; bases unmatched to any gene: 4. There are 15 residues in the CDR3. The germline gives CDR1 SGHTA, CDR2 FQGNSA. DNA for the CDR3: TGTGCCAGCAGCTCCCCGGACAGGGGGCAAGAGACCCAGTACTTC. The encoded protein is CASSSPDRGQETQYF.

The sample holds many counts of this clonotype. The V gene is TRBV27, the J gene TRBJ2-7, with TRBD2 matching 9 bases. Germline V gene sequence: CDR1 MNHEY, CDR2 SMNVEV (reference sequence). The CDR3 length is 14 residues. V shed 6 bases and J 7 bases; nucleotides not matched to a gene: 10. CDR3 bases: TGTGCCAGCAGACGGGACAGAGCGGGGGGAGAGCAGTACTTC. This gives the protein CASRRDRAGGEQYF.

The chain couples TRBV2 to TRBJ2-1; the D gene is possibly TRBD2 (5 bases). The CDR3 length is 21 residues. Germline CDR1 reads SNHLY; CDR2 reads FYNNEI. V was cut by 4 bases and J by 9 bases, with 37 bases left in between. The CDR3 protein is CASSVITRGGAGWRSEREQFF. The CDR3 region has the DNA TGTGCCAGCAGTGTAATTACCCGAGGAGGTGCGGGCTGGCGGTCGGAGCGTGAGCAGTTCTTC.

This clonotype was picked up a small number of times. This rearrangement joins TRBV20-1 to TRBJ1-1, with unresolved D. V lost 6 bases, J lost 1 base, and 12 bases lay in between. This CDR3 region has 13 residues. From germline, CDR1 is DFQATT and CDR2 SNEGSKA (reference sequence). Written as DNA, the CDR3 is TGCAGTGCCAGCTTATCCGGGAACACTGAAGCTTTCTTT. This codes for CSASLSGNTEAFF.

V usage is TRBV2 and J usage is TRBJ2-7, with D possibly matching TRBD1 (6 bases). Trimming took off 7 bases at V and 6 bases at J, with 19 bases between the two ends. In germline, CDR1 is SNHLY, CDR2 FYNNEI. This CDR3 is built from 14 residues. CDR3 bases: TGTGCCAGCAAGCTATCCGGGACAAATATCGAGCAGTACTTC. Translating gives CASKLSGTNIEQYF.

This clonotype was detected a few times. This chain joins TRBV20-1 and TRBJ2-5; D gene ambiguous. The CDR3 spans 13 residues. Trimming took 5 bases from V and 0 from J, leaving 10 bases between them. Germline V gene lookup returns CDR1 DFQATT and CDR2 SNEGSKA (reference sequence). DNA of the CDR3: TGCAGTGCTGGGGTTACGTACCAAGAGACCCAGTACTTC. This gives the protein CSAGVTYQETQYF.

The chain employs TRBV7-2 and TRBJ2-5; TRBD1 matches 7 bases. Germline-derived CDR1 and CDR2 are SGHTA and FQGNSA. CDR3 length: 14 residues. J lost 5 bases, V lost 3 bases, and 6 bases had no gene match. The CDR3 spells CASSFATGLETQYF. CDR3 nucleotides: TGTGCCAGCAGCTTCGCGACAGGGTTGGAGACCCAGTACTTC. The variable domain in full, with the rest retrieved from reference TRBV7-2 and TRBJ2-5, is GAGVSQSPSNKVTEKGKDVELRCDPISGHTALYWYRQSLGQGLEFLIYFQGNSAPDKSGLPSDRFSAERTGGSVSTLTIQRTQQEDSAVYLCASSFATGLETQYFGPGTRLLVL.